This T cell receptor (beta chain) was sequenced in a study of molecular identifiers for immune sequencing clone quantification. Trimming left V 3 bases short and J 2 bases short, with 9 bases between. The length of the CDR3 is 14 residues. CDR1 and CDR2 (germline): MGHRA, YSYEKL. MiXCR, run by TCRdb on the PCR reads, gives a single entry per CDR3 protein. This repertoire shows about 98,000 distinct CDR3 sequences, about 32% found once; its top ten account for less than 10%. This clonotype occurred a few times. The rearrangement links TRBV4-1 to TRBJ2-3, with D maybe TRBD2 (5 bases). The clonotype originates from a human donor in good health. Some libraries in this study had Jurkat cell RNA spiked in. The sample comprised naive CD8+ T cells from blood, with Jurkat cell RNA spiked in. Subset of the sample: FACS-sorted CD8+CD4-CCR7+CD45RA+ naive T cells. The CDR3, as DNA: TGCGCCAGCAGCCAGGCGGGCCCCACAGATACGCAGTATTTT. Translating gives CASSQAGPTDTQYF.